A single sample is the source of the 27 T cell receptor beta chains below, sequenced in a study of T-cell memory formation after mild COVID-19 (dated by TCRdb to about 2021). The library came from 5' RACE. Sequencing was carried out with an Illumina NovaSeq 6000. Through fastp at Q25 and MiXCR, TCRdb rebuilt clones from the public reads, retaining in-frame beta chains. Duplicate CDR3 protein sequences are folded into a single record with the most common DNA and genes. This sample lists 450,000 to 650,000 distinct CDR3 sequences; 20% to 25% were detected once. Around 9.2% of the sample goes to the ten largest clones. The sequenced sample was PBMCs or a T cell subset sorted from them (not recorded which). Source of these receptors: an adult woman who had mild COVID-19 (a few samples of this study predate the infection). The sample titles of this study are shuffled in the database, so cell type and time point are left out; the donor was told from shared clones.

J is TRBJ1-2 and V is TRBV6-1; 7 bases line up with TRBD1. Germline lookup yields CDR1 MNHNS and CDR2 SASEGT. CDR3 length equals 10 residues. V gave up 11 bases and J gave up 8 bases; unmatched junction bases: 5. The DNA for the CDR3 is TGTGCCGGAGGACAGGTCGGCTACACCTTC. It encodes CAGGQVGYTF.

This clonotype was recorded a few times. The CDR3: CASSQDALAGYTPGELFF. In nucleotides, the CDR3 is TGCGCCAGCAGCCAAGACGCCCTAGCGGGGTACACACCCGGGGAGCTGTTTTTT. The chain is built from TRBV4-3 and TRBJ2-2, with 9 bases lining up with TRBD2. In germline, CDR1 is LGHNA, CDR2 YSLEER. V lost 0 bases to trimming and J lost 6 bases; unmatched junction nucleotides: 11. The CDR3 covers 18 residues.

This clonotype was counted a single time. This rearrangement joins TRBV12-3 or TRBV12-4 to TRBJ1-2; 9 nucleotides line up with TRBD1. The CDR3 consists of 14 residues. Trimming removed 7 bases from V and 4 bases from J; junction bases left unmatched: 7. The CDR3 protein is CASTKDRGLYGYTF. DNA for the CDR3: TGTGCCAGCACCAAGGACAGGGGCCTCTATGGCTACACCTTC.

This rearrangement joins TRBV6-1 to TRBJ1-2; possible D gene TRBD1, 6 bases. The germline gives CDR1 MNHNS, CDR2 SASEGT. Trimming stripped 3 bases from V and 4 bases from J, with 6 bases between. The CDR3 runs to 12 residues. CDR3 DNA sequence: TGTGCCAGCAGTGACAGGGGCTATGGCTACACCTTC. Protein sequence: CASSDRGYGYTF.

This clonotype has just a few counts. This chain links TRBV24-1 with TRBJ2-3; D unclear. CDR3 length: 14 residues. The ends were cut back, 1 base at V and 4 bases at J, with 8 bases in the middle. Per the germline V gene, CDR1 is KGHDR and CDR2 is SFDVKD. The CDR3 here is CATSDFTRPDTQYF. The CDR3 nucleotides are TGTGCCACCAGTGATTTCACCAGGCCAGATACGCAGTATTTT.

In this sample, this clonotype turned up a few times. The chain carries TRBV12-3 or TRBV12-4 and TRBJ1-6, with TRBD1 identical over 7 bases. This CDR3 comprises 14 residues. J gave up 5 bases and V 7 bases, and 5 bases lay outside the gene matches. CDR3 region: CASNPGTDNSPLHF. The CDR3 nucleotides are TGTGCCAGCAACCCCGGGACAGATAATTCACCCCTCCACTTT.

The chain has TRBV7-9 and TRBJ2-4; TRBD1 is a possible D gene (6 bases). Deletions cut 3 bases from V and 5 bases from J, with 11 bases between. CDR1 is SEHNR, CDR2 FQNEAQ, per germline (reference sequence). The CDR3 loop spans 14 amino acids. The CDR3 DNA reads as TGTGCCAGCAGCTTTGGACAGCCAGAAAACATTCAGTACTTC. This translates into CASSFGQPENIQYF.

The chain combines TRBV2 with TRBJ2-5; perhaps D is TRBD1 or TRBD2 (5 bases each). V lost 9 bases, J lost 0 bases, and 14 bases lay in between. Germline V gene sequence: CDR1 SNHLY, CDR2 FYNNEI. CDR3 length: 14 amino acids. The CDR3 region is CARRDPLYQETQYF. CDR3 nucleotide sequence: TGTGCCAGACGGGACCCCTTGTACCAAGAGACCCAGTACTTC.

This clonotype was detected a few times. CDR3 bases: TGCAGTGCTAGAGGTCAGATAACCTACGAGCAGTACTTC. As protein: CSARGQITYEQYF. The chain links TRBV20-1 to TRBJ2-7; unclear D gene. Germline V gene lookup returns CDR1 DFQATT and CDR2 SNEGSKA (reference sequence). V shed 1 base and J shed 2 bases, with 9 bases lying between them. This CDR3 has 13 residues.

This rearrangement joins TRBV12-3 or TRBV12-4 to TRBJ2-7, with 8 bases that match TRBD1. Losses at the gene ends were 8 bases for V and 5 bases for J; bases not matched to a gene: 11. This CDR3 comprises 14 residues. The CDR3 is CASQISGTGHEQYF. The CDR3 DNA sequence: TGTGCCAGCCAAATCTCCGGGACAGGCCACGAGCAGTACTTC.

Only a few counts were recorded for this clonotype. V is TRBV4-3 and J is TRBJ2-7; 9 bases fit TRBD2. The trim removed 1 base at V and 2 bases at J, leaving 6 bases unmatched. CDR3 length equals 16 residues. From germline, CDR1 is LGHNA and CDR2 YSLEER. The CDR3 nucleotides read TGCGCCAGCAGCCAAGCAGGGACTAGCCGAACCTACGAGCAGTACTTC. It translates to CASSQAGTSRTYEQYF.

The chain combines TRBV11-2 with TRBJ1-1, with unresolved D. The germline V gene has CDR1 SGHAT and CDR2 FQNNGV. V lost 8 bases and J lost 3, with 16 bases in between. The CDR3 sequence is 14 residues long. The CDR3 sequence is CASSIEGVHTEAFF. Written as DNA, the CDR3 is TGTGCCAGCTCCATAGAGGGTGTCCACACTGAAGCTTTCTTT.

This clonotype was seen a handful of times. V is TRBV7-9 and J is TRBJ2-3; 14 nucleotides match TRBD2. Trimming took 5 bases from V and 4 from J; bases not matched to a gene: 8. The CDR3 covers 17 residues. Germline loops: CDR1 SEHNR, CDR2 FQNEAQ (reference sequence). CDR3 nucleotide sequence: TGTGCCAGCAGCCCCGGGACTAGCGGGGGACAATCAGATACGCAGTATTTT. Protein product: CASSPGTSGGQSDTQYF.

This clonotype came up a few times. J is TRBJ1-4 and V is TRBV5-6, with 7 bases fitting TRBD1. Germline V lookup: CDR1 SGHDT, CDR2 YYEEEE. The CDR3 consists of 16 residues. The V segment lost 3 bases and the J segment 0 bases; nucleotides outside the gene matches: 5. CDR3 region: CASSSRTGATNEKLFF. The CDR3 region has the DNA TGTGCCAGCAGCTCGCGGACAGGAGCAACTAATGAAAAACTGTTTTTT.

This clonotype was seen only a few times. The chain combines TRBV7-2 with TRBJ1-2; no reliable D call. The CDR3 runs 13 residues. The germline V and J ends were trimmed by 0 bases and 3 bases, with 5 bases remaining between them. The germline V gene encodes CDR1 SGHTA and CDR2 FQGNSA. The CDR3, as DNA: TGTGCCAGCAGCTTAGCGGAGGACTATGGCTACACCTTC. It specifies CASSLAEDYGYTF. Variable domain in full (rest from reference TRBV7-2 and TRBJ1-2): GAGVSQSPSNKVTEKGKDVELRCDPISGHTALYWYRQSLGQGLEFLIYFQGNSAPDKSGLPSDRFSAERTGGSVSTLTIQRTQQEDSAVYLCASSLAEDYGYTFGSGTRLTVV.

The V and J genes are TRBV7-2 and TRBJ1-4; TRBD1 might be the D (5 bases). With 1 base removed from V and 8 bases from J, the gap between germline ends came to 17 bases. The V gene's germline CDR1 is SGHTA and CDR2 FQGNSA. CDR3 size: 16 residues. The CDR3 bases are TGTGCCAGCAGCTTAGGAGGGGCAGGGTCTGGGGAAAAACTGTTTTTT. Translation gives CASSLGGAGSGEKLFF. Supplemented by reference TRBV7-2 and TRBJ1-4, the full variable domain reads GAGVSQSPSNKVTEKGKDVELRCDPISGHTALYWYRQSLGQGLEFLIYFQGNSAPDKSGLPSDRFSAERTGGSVSTLTIQRTQQEDSAVYLCASSLGGAGSGEKLFFGSGTQLSVL.

The chain couples TRBV18 to TRBJ2-7, with 7 positions matching TRBD1. The CDR3 extends over 12 amino acids. Trimming cost V 3 bases and J 9 bases; bases outside gene matches: 5. Germline V lookup: CDR1 KGHSH, CDR2 LQKENI. Written as DNA, the CDR3 is TGTGCCAGCTCACCGGACCGGACAGGGCAGTACTTC. Encoded protein: CASSPDRTGQYF.

The chain is built from TRBV15 and TRBJ1-5; tentative D call: TRBD1 (6 bases). The CDR3 covers 15 residues. Germline values: CDR1 LNHNV, CDR2 YYDKDF (reference sequence). Trimming removed 4 bases from V and 5 bases from J, with 15 bases in between. The CDR3 DNA follows: TGTGCCACCAGCACCGGTGGGGGCGCCTATCAGCCCCAGCATTTT. Residues: CATSTGGGAYQPQHF.

The rearrangement links TRBV5-1 to TRBJ2-7; weak D call: TRBD1 (6 bases). The V end was cut by 6 bases, the J end by 2 bases, with 15 bases between. This CDR3 is built from 14 residues. Germline values: CDR1 SGHRS, CDR2 YFSETQ. The CDR3 DNA follows: TGCGCCAGCAAAACAGGGACATCCACCTACGAGCAGTACTTC. Its protein is CASKTGTSTYEQYF. Using reference TRBV5-1 and TRBJ2-7 for the parts outside the CDR3, the full variable domain is KAGVTQTPRYLIKTRGQQVTLSCSPISGHRSVSWYQQTPGQGLQFLFEYFSETQRNKGNFPGRFSGRQFSNSRSEMNVSTLELGDSALYLCASKTGTSTYEQYFGPGTRLTVT.

The chain has TRBV27 and TRBJ2-7; the D call may be TRBD1 or TRBD2 (5 bases each). Germline lookup yields CDR1 MNHEY and CDR2 SMNVEV (reference sequence). The CDR3 is 13 amino acids. V lost 8 bases and J 5 bases, leaving 16 bases between the germline ends. The CDR3 bases are TGTGCCAGCTCCTCCCTCCGGGGCCACGAGCAGTACTTC. This translates into CASSSLRGHEQYF.

Only a few counts were recorded for this clonotype. J is TRBJ2-7 and V is TRBV14; 7 nucleotides align to TRBD2. The CDR3 contains 15 residues. The J segment lost 6 bases and the V segment lost 0 bases, leaving 8 bases of the junction unmatched. The V gene's germline CDR1 is SGHDN and CDR2 FVKESK. The CDR3 loop is CASSQDPSGASEQYF. The CDR3 DNA sequence: TGTGCCAGCAGCCAAGATCCCAGCGGGGCTAGCGAGCAGTACTTC.

The chain uses TRBV12-3 or TRBV12-4 and TRBJ1-4, with D possibly matching TRBD1 (6 bases). This CDR3 contains 13 residues. V was cut by 6 bases and J by 3 bases, with 8 bases left in between. The CDR3 DNA reads as TGTGCCAGCAGGGACAGCCCTAATGAAAAACTGTTTTTT. Translating gives CASRDSPNEKLFF.

This clonotype was picked up a small number of times. Written as DNA, the CDR3 is TGTGCCAGCAGCTTAGTTGGGCAGGGGGCTTACAATGAGCAGTTCTTC. Protein product: CASSLVGQGAYNEQFF. The rearrangement links TRBV7-3 to TRBJ2-1; 8 bases match TRBD1. The CDR3 sequence is 16 residues long. Germline lookup yields CDR1 SGHTA and CDR2 FQGTGA. V trimming: 2 bases; J trimming: 4 bases; junction bases outside the gene matches: 7.

The V call is TRBV7-2, the J call TRBJ1-1, with TRBD1 as a possible D gene (6 bases). The germline V gene encodes CDR1 SGHTA and CDR2 FQGNSA. This CDR3 comprises 14 residues. Trimming shortened V by 6 bases and J by 4 bases, and 15 bases separated the two germline ends. The CDR3 coding sequence is TGTGCCAGCAGGAACAGGGTCCGGGGCACTGAAGCTTTCTTT. Translation: CASRNRVRGTEAFF.

This chain uses TRBV12-3 or TRBV12-4 with TRBJ2-7; 16 nucleotides align to TRBD2. V gave up 5 bases and J gave up 0 bases; unmatched junction bases: 19. CDR3 length equals 22 residues. The CDR3 DNA reads as TGTGCCAGCAGTCCCATCCCCGGTTCCGGGACTAGCGGGGGGGCTAGCTCCTACGAGCAGTACTTC. Encoded protein: CASSPIPGSGTSGGASSYEQYF.

The V gene is TRBV18, the J gene TRBJ1-2; D not resolved. CDR1 is KGHSH and CDR2 is LQKENI in the germline V gene. CDR3 length equals 15 residues. The ends were cut back, 2 bases at V and 0 bases at J, with 10 bases in the middle. The CDR3 DNA reads TGTGCCAGCTCACCAGTCGGGGTTACTAACTATGGCTACACCTTC. This codes for CASSPVGVTNYGYTF.

The rearrangement uses TRBV18 and TRBJ2-7; D not certain. Germline lookup yields CDR1 KGHSH and CDR2 LQKENI. This CDR3 is built from 18 residues. With 0 bases removed from V and 0 bases from J, the gap between germline ends came to 18 bases. The CDR3 region is CASSPPILAAKNSYEQYF. DNA for the CDR3: TGTGCCAGCTCACCACCGATCCTGGCAGCTAAAAACTCCTACGAGCAGTACTTC.